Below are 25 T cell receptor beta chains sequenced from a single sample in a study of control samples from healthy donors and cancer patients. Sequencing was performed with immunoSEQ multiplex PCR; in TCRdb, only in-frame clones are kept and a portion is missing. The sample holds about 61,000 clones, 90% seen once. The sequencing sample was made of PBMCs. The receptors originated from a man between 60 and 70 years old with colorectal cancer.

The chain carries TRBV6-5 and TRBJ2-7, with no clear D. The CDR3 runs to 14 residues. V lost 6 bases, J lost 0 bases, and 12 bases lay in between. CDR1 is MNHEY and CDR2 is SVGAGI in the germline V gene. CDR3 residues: CASRPTDRSYEQYF. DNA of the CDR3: TGTGCCAGCAGACCGACGGACCGCTCCTACGAGCAGTACTTC.

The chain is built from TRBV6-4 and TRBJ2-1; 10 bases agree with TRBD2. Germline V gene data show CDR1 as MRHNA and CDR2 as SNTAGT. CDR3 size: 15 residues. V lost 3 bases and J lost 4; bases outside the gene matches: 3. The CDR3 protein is CASSETSGEYNEQFF. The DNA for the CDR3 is TGTGCCAGCAGTGAAACTAGCGGGGAGTACAATGAGCAGTTCTTC.

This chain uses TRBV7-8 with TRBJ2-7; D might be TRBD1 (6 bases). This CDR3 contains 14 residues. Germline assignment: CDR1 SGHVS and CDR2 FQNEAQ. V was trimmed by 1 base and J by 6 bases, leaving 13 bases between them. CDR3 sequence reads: CASSLGGPGLEQYF. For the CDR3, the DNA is TGTGCCAGCAGCTTAGGGGGGCCGGGCCTCGAGCAGTACTTC. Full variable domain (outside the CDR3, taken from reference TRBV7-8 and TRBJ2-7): GAGVSQSPRYKVAKRGQDVALRCDPISGHVSLFWYQQALGQGPEFLTYFQNEAQLDKSGLPSDRFFAERPEGSVSTLKIQRTQQEDSAVYLCASSLGGPGLEQYFGPGTRLTVT.

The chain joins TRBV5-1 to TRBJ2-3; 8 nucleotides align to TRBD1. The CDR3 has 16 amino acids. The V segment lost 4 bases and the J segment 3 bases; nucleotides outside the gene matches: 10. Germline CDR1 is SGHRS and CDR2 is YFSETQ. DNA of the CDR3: TGCGCCAGCAGCGGACCGACAGGGGTAGGAACAGATACGCAGTATTTT. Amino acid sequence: CASSGPTGVGTDTQYF.

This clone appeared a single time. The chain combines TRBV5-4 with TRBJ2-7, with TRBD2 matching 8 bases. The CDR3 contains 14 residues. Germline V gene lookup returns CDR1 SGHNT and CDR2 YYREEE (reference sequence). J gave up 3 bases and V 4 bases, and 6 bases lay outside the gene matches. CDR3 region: CASSPARGGYEQYF. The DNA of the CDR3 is TGTGCCAGCAGCCCCGCCCGGGGGGGCTACGAGCAGTACTTC.

The CDR3 reads CASSYRGLYGGYTF. Written as DNA, the CDR3 is TGTGCCAGCAGTTACCGGGGGTTGTATGGAGGCTACACCTTC. The V gene is TRBV27, the J gene TRBJ1-2; D is perhaps TRBD1 (5 bases). V lost 4 bases, J lost 8 bases, and 17 bases lay in between. This CDR3 comprises 14 residues. The germline V gene has CDR1 MNHEY and CDR2 SMNVEV (reference sequence).

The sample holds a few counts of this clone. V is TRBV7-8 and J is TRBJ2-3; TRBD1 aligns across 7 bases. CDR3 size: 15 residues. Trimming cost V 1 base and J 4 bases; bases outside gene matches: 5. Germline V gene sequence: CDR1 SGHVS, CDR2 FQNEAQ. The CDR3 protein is CASSLGRTGADTQYF. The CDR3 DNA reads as TGTGCCAGCAGCTTAGGTCGCACAGGGGCAGATACGCAGTATTTT.

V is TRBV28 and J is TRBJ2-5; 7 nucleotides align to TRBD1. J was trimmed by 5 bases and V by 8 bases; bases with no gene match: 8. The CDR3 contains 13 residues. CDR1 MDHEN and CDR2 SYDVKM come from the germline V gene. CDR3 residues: CASEGQVVETQYF. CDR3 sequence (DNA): TGTGCCAGCGAAGGACAGGTAGTGGAGACCCAGTACTTC.

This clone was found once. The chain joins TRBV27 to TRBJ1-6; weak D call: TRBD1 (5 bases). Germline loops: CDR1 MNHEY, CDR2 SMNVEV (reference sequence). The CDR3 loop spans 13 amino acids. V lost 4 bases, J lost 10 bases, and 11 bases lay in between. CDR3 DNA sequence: TGTGCCAGCAGTTGGGGGAATGGCTCACCCCTCCACTTT. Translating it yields CASSWGNGSPLHF.

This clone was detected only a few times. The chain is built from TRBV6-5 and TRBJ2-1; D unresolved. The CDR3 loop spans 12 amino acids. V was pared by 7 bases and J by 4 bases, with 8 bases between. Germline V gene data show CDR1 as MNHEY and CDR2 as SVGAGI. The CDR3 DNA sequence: TGTGCCAGCAAGTTTCGATACAATGAGCAGTTCTTC. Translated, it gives CASKFRYNEQFF.

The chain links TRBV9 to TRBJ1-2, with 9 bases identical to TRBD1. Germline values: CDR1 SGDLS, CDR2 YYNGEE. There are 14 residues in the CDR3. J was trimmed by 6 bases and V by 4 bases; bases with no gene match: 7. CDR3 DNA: TGTGCCAGCAGCCCGACAGGGGGTGTCGATGGCTACACCTTC. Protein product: CASSPTGGVDGYTF. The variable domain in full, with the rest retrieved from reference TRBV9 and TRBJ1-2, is DSGVTQTPKHLITATGQRVTLRCSPRSGDLSVYWYQQSLDQGLQFLIQYYNGEERAKGNILERFSAQQFPDLHSELNLSSLELGDSALYFCASSPTGGVDGYTFGSGTRLTVV.

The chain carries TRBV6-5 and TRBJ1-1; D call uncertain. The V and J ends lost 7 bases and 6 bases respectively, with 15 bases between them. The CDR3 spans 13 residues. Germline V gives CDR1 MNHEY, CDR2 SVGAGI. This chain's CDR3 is CASINPGRPEAFF. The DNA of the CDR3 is TGTGCCAGCATCAACCCGGGCCGTCCTGAAGCTTTCTTT.

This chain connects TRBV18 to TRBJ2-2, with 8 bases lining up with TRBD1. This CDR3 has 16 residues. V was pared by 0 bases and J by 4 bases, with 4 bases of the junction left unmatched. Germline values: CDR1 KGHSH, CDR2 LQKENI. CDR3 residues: CASSPPGQEGTGELFF. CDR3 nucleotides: TGTGCCAGCTCACCACCGGGACAGGAGGGCACCGGGGAGCTGTTTTTT.

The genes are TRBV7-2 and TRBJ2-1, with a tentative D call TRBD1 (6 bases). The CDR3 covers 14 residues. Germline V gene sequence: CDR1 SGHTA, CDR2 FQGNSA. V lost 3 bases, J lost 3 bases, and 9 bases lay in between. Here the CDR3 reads CASSFRGFYNEQFF. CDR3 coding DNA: TGTGCCAGCAGCTTCAGGGGATTCTACAATGAGCAGTTCTTC.

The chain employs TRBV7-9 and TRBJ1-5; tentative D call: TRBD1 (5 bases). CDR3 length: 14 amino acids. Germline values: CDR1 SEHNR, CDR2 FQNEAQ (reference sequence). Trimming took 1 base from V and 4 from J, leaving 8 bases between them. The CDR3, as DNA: TGTGCCAGCAGCTTAGACTGGGGGAATCAGCCCCAGCATTTT. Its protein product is CASSLDWGNQPQHF.

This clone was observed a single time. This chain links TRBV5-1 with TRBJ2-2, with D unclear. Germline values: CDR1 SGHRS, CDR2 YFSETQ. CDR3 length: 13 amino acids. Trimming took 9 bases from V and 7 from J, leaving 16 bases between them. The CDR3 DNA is TGCGCCACCCAATTGTCCGATAACGGGGAGCTGTTTTTT. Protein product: CATQLSDNGELFF.

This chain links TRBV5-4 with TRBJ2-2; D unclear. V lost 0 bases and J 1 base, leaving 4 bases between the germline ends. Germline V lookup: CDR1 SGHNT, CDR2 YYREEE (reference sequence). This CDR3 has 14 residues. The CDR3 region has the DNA TGTGCCAGCAGCTTGGCCCGGAACACCGGGGAGCTGTTTTTT. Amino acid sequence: CASSLARNTGELFF.

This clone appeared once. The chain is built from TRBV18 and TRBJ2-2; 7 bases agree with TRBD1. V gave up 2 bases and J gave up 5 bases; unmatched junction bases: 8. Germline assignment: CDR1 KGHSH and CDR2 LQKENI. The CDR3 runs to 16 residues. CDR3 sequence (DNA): TGTGCCAGCTCACCAGCCTCAGGGGGACGGACCGGGGAGCTGTTTTTT. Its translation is CASSPASGGRTGELFF.

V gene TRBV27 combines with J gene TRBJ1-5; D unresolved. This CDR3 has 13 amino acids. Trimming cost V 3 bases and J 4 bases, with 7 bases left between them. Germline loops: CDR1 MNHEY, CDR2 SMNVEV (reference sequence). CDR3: CASSLAGNQPQHF. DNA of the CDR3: TGTGCCAGCAGTTTGGCGGGGAATCAGCCCCAGCATTTT.

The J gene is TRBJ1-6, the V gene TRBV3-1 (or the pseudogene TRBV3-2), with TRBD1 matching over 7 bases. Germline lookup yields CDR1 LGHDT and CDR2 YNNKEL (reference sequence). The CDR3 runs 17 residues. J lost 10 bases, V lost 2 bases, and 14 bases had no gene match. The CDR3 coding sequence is TGTGCCAGCAGCCAAATGATGGAAAAGGGGGCAGGATCACCCCTCCACTTT. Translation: CASSQMMEKGAGSPLHF.

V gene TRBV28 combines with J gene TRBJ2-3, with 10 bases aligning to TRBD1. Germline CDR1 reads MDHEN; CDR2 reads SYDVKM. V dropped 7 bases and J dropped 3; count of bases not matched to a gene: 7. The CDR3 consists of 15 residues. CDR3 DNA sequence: TGTGCCAGCAACGGCCGGGACAGGGGAACAGATACGCAGTATTTT. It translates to CASNGRDRGTDTQYF.

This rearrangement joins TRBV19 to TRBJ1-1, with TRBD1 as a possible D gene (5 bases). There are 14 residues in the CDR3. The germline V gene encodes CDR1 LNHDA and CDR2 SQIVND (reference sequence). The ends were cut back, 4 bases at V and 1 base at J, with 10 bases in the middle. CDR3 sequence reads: CASSTGRENTEAFF. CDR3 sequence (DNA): TGTGCCAGTAGTACGGGACGGGAGAACACTGAAGCTTTCTTT. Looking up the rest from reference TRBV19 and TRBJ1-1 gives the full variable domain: DGGITQSPKYLFRKEGQNVTLSCEQNLNHDAMYWYRQDPGQGLRLIYYSQIVNDFQKGDIAEGYSVSREKKESFPLTVTSAQKNPTAFYLCASSTGRENTEAFFGQGTRLTVV.

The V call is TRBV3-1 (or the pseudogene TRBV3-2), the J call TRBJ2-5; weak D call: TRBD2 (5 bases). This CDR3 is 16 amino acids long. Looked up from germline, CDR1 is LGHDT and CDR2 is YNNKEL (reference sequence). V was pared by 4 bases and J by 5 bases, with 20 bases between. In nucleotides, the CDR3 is TGTGCCAGCAGCCCCCCAAGGGCTAGCCGAGGTGAGACCCAGTACTTC. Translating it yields CASSPPRASRGETQYF.

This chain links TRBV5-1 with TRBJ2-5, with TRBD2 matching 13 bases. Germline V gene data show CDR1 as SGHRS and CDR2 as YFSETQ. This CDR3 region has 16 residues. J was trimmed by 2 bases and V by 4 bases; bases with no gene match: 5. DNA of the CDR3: TGCGCCAGCAGCCCGGGACTAGCGGGGATACAAGAGACCCAGTACTTC. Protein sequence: CASSPGLAGIQETQYF.

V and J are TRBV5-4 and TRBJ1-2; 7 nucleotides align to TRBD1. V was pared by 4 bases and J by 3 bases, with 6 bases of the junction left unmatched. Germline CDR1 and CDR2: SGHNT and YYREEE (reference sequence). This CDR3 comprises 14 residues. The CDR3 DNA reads TGTGCCAGCAGCCAGGGGGGGAACGACTATGGCTACACCTTC. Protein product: CASSQGGNDYGYTF. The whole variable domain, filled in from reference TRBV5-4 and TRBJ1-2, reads ETGVTQSPTHLIKTRGQQVTLRCSSQSGHNTVSWYQQALGQGPQFIFQYYREEENGRGNFPPRFSGLQFPNYSSELNVNALELDDSALYLCASSQGGNDYGYTFGSGTRLTVV.